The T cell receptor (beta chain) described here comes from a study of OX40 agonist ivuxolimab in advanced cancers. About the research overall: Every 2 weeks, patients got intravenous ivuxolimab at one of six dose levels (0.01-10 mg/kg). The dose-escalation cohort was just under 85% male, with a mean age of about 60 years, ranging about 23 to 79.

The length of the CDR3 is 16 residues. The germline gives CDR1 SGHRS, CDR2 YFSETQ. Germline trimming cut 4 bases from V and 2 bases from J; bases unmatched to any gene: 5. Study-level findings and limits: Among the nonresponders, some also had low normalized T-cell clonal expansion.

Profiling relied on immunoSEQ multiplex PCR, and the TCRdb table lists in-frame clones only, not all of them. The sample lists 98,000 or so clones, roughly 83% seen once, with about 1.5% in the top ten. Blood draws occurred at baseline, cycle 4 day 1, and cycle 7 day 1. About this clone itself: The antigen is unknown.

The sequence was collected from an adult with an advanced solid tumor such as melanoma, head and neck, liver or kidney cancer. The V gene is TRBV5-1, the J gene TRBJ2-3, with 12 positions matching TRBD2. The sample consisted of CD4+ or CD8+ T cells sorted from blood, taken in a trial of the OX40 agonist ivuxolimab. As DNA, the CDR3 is TGCGCCAGCAGCCCCGGACTAGCGGGGTACACAGATACGCAGTATTTT. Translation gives CASSPGLAGYTDTQYF.